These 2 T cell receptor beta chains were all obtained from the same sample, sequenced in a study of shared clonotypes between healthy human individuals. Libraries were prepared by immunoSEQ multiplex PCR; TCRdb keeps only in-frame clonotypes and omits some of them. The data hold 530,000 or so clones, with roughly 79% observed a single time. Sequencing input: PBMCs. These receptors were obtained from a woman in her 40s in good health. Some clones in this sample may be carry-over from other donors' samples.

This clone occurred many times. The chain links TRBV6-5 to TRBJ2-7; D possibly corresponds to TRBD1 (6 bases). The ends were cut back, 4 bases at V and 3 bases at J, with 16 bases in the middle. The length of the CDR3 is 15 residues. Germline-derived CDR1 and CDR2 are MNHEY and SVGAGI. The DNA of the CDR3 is TGTGCCAGCAGTTTCAATACAGGGTGGGGCTACGAGCAGTACTTC. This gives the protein CASSFNTGWGYEQYF.

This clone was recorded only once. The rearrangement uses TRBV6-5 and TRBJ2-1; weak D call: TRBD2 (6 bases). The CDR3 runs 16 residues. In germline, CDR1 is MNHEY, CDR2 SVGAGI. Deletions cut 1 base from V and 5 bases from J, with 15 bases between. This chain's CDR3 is CASSYWGSGDHNEQFF. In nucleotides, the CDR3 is TGTGCCAGCAGTTACTGGGGTAGCGGAGACCACAATGAGCAGTTCTTC.